What follows are 5 T cell receptor beta chains derived from one specimen sequenced in a study of blood T cell repertoires in COVID-19. The repertoire was sequenced with immunoSEQ multiplex PCR; TCRdb's copy has only in-frame clones and lacks some. The table shows 280,000 or so clones, with over 85% occurring only once. The sequenced sample consisted of PBMCs or T cells enriched from blood (not recorded which). The source of these receptors is a woman aged 45 to 65 who had been exposed to COVID-19.

This clone was observed once. The chain employs TRBV10-3 and TRBJ2-3, with TRBD1 identical over 8 bases. The CDR3 consists of 15 residues. Germline V CDR1 and CDR2: ENHRY, SYGVKD. Trimming at V came to 3 bases and at J to 4 bases, leaving 6 bases not matched to a gene. The CDR3 DNA reads as TGTGCCATCAGTGACTCAGGGGGCATCGCAGATACGCAGTATTTT. It encodes CAISDSGGIADTQYF.

The sample holds one count of this clone. In DNA, the CDR3 is TGTGCCATCAGTGATCACAGGGTCTACGAGCAGTACTTC. The encoded protein is CAISDHRVYEQYF. This rearrangement joins TRBV10-3 to TRBJ2-7, with TRBD1 as a possible D gene (6 bases). This CDR3 is built from 13 residues. CDR1 and CDR2 from the germline V gene are ENHRY and SYGVKD. Trimming took off 3 bases at V and 3 bases at J, with 9 bases between the two ends.

The chain recombines TRBV30 with TRBJ1-6; no clear D. Germline CDR1 reads GTSNPN; CDR2 reads SVGIG (reference sequence). CDR3 size: 15 residues. V shed 0 bases and J shed 6 bases, with 12 bases lying between them. CDR3 sequence (DNA): TGTGCCTGGAGTGTACAGTATGTGGGTAATTCACCCCTCCACTTT. Protein sequence: CAWSVQYVGNSPLHF.

Only one count was recorded for this clone. The V call is TRBV25-1, the J call TRBJ2-2; a weak D match, TRBD1 (5 bases). Trimming pared 1 base from V and 5 bases from J, leaving 14 bases between. The CDR3 length is 16 residues. CDR1 MGHDK and CDR2 SYGVNS come from the germline V gene. CDR3 sequence (DNA): TGTGCCAGCAGTGAATCATCAAGGGGTTGGACCGGGGAGCTGTTTTTT. This translates into CASSESSRGWTGELFF.

The chain combines TRBV3-1 (or the pseudogene TRBV3-2) with TRBJ2-3; 7 bases are a match to TRBD2. Germline lookup yields CDR1 LGHDT and CDR2 YNNKEL (reference sequence). This CDR3 region has 18 residues. V trimming: 1 base; J trimming: 0 bases; junction bases outside the gene matches: 10. The CDR3 DNA reads TGTGCCAGCAGCCAAGCCCGGGGGGAACCGATAAGCACAGATACGCAGTATTTT. Protein sequence: CASSQARGEPISTDTQYF.